The 10 T cell receptor beta chains below were found in one sample sequenced in a study of blood T cell repertoires in COVID-19. Repertoires were generated with immunoSEQ multiplex PCR, while TCRdb's copy carries only in-frame clones and drops some. Of some 190,000 clones in the sample, 70% to 85% were seen once. The sequenced material came from peripheral blood. The receptors were sampled from a woman in her 50s with acute or convalescent COVID-19.

This sequence joins TRBV5-1 and TRBJ2-2; D ambiguous. This CDR3 comprises 15 residues. V dropped 4 bases and J dropped 4 bases, with 14 bases sitting between them. Per germline, CDR1 SGHRS and CDR2 YFSETQ. CDR3: CASSLGQDRTGELFF. The CDR3 DNA is TGCGCCAGCAGCCTGGGCCAGGATCGCACCGGGGAGCTGTTTTTT.

The chain links TRBV29-1 to TRBJ1-2, with D possibly TRBD1 on 5 matching bases. Trimming took off 5 bases at V and 7 bases at J, with 14 bases between the two ends. This CDR3 spans 12 amino acids. In germline, CDR1 is SQVTM, CDR2 ANQGSEA. CDR3 residues: CSVRGRVFGYTF. The CDR3 DNA is TGCAGCGTTCGAGGCAGGGTATTTGGCTACACCTTC.

This clone appeared once. The chain couples TRBV10-3 to TRBJ2-1; the match to TRBD1 covers 11 bases. Germline CDR1 reads ENHRY; CDR2 reads SYGVKD. The CDR3 consists of 14 residues. Unmatched junction bases numbered 5, after V lost 10 bases and J lost 3 bases. CDR3 residues: CASGDRGNYNEQFF. As DNA, the CDR3 is TGTGCCAGCGGGGACAGGGGGAACTACAATGAGCAGTTCTTC.

CDR3 sequence (DNA): TGTGCCAGCAGTCACGGGACTACCTCCGAGCAGTACTTC. Its protein is CASSHGTTSEQYF. The V call is TRBV27, the J call TRBJ2-7; TRBD2 matches 7 bases. Germline loops: CDR1 MNHEY, CDR2 SMNVEV (reference sequence). This CDR3 is 13 amino acids long. V shed 5 bases, J shed 6 bases, and the junction held 7 bases outside the gene matches.

This clone was counted only a few times. Other DNA sequences in this sample translate to the same CDR3. The chain links TRBV19 to TRBJ2-7; 10 bases match TRBD2. The CDR3 consists of 13 residues. The germline CDR1 and CDR2 sequences are LNHDA and SQIVND (reference sequence). V shed 8 bases, J shed 1 base, and the junction held 2 bases outside the gene matches. CDR3 loop: CASRTSGSYEQYF. The CDR3, as DNA: TGTGCCAGTCGGACTAGCGGTTCCTACGAGCAGTACTTC.

This clone was seen a handful of times. This chain uses TRBV5-5 with TRBJ2-1, with 7 bases that match TRBD2. From germline, CDR1 is SGHKS and CDR2 YYEKEE (reference sequence). The CDR3 extends over 17 amino acids. Trimming removed 2 bases from V and 8 bases from J; junction bases left unmatched: 16. CDR3 in amino acids: CASSFLLPREGTDEQFF. In nucleotides, the CDR3 is TGTGCCAGCAGCTTCTTACTACCCAGGGAGGGCACAGATGAGCAGTTCTTC.

The V call is TRBV6-2 or TRBV6-3, the J call TRBJ2-2; possible D gene TRBD2, 6 bases. The CDR3 has 18 residues. Trimming shortened V by 0 bases and J by 1 base, and 15 bases separated the two germline ends. Germline V lookup: CDR1 MNHEY, CDR2 SVGEGT. The CDR3 spells CASSYSSFGGRNTGELFF. The CDR3 DNA reads TGTGCCAGCAGTTACTCGAGTTTTGGGGGGAGGAACACCGGGGAGCTGTTTTTT.

The chain uses TRBV7-9 and TRBJ1-4; possibly TRBD1 for D (5 bases). There are 15 residues in the CDR3. Germline V gene data show CDR1 as SEHNR and CDR2 as FQNEAQ (reference sequence). V was trimmed by 1 base and J by 6 bases, leaving 12 bases between them. The CDR3 spells CASSLGQTRDEKLFF. CDR3 bases: TGTGCCAGCAGCTTAGGACAGACTAGGGATGAAAAACTGTTTTTT.

This chain uses TRBV20-1 with TRBJ2-3; TRBD1 is a possible D gene (6 bases). The germline V gene encodes CDR1 DFQATT and CDR2 SNEGSKA (reference sequence). This CDR3 contains 11 residues. Trimming took off 6 bases at V and 7 bases at J, with 11 bases between the two ends. The CDR3 spells CSAGGRNTQYF. As DNA, the CDR3 is TGCAGTGCAGGGGGACGCAATACGCAGTATTTT.

This chain joins TRBV6-5 and TRBJ2-7; D perhaps matches TRBD1 (6 bases). This CDR3 spans 13 amino acids. Trimming stripped 8 bases from V and 4 bases from J, with 15 bases between. Per germline, CDR1 MNHEY and CDR2 SVGAGI. The CDR3 is CASRVRGDYEQYF. The CDR3 DNA reads TGTGCCAGCCGGGTCAGGGGAGATTACGAGCAGTACTTC.